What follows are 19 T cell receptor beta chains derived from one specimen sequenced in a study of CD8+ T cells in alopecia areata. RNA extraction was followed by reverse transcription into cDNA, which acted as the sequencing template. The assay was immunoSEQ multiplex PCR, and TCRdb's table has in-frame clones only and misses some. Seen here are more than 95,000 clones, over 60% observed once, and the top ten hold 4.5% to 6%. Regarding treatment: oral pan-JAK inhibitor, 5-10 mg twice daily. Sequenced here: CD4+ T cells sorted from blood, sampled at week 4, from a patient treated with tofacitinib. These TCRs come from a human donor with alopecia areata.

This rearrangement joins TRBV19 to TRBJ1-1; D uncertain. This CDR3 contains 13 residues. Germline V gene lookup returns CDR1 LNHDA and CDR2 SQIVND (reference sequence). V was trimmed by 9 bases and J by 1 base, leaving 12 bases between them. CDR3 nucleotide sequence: TGTGCCAGCGGAGGGAAGTGGAACACTGAAGCTTTCTTT. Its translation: CASGGKWNTEAFF.

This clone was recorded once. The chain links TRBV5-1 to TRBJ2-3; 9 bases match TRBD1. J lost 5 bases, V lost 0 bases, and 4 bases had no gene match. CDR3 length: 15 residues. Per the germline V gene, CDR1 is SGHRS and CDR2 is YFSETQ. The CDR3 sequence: CASSLAGQGRDTQYF. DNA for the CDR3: TGCGCCAGCAGCTTGGCGGGACAGGGAAGAGATACGCAGTATTTT.

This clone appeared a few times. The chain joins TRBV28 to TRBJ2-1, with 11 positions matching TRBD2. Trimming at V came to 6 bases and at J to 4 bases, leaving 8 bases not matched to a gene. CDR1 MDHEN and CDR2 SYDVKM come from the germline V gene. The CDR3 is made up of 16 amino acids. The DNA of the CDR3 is TGTGCCAGCAGCATAGCCGGGACTAGCGGTTACAATGAGCAGTTCTTC. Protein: CASSIAGTSGYNEQFF. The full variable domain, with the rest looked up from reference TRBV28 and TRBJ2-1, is DVKVTQSSRYLVKRTGEKVFLECVQDMDHENMFWYRQDPGLGLRLIYFSYDVKMKEKGDIPEGYSVSREKKERFSLILESASTNQTSMYLCASSIAGTSGYNEQFFGPGTRLTVL.

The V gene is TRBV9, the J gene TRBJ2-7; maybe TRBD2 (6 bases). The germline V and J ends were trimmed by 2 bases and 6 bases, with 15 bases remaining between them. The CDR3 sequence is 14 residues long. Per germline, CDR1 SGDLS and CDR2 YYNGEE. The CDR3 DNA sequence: TGTGCCAGCAGCGTTACCGGGAGCAGCAGCGAGCAGTACTTC. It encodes CASSVTGSSSEQYF.

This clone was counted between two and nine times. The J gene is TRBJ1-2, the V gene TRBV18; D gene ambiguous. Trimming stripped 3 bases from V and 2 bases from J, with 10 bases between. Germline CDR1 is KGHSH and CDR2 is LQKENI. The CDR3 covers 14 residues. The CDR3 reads CASSPTGANYGYTF. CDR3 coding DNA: TGTGCCAGCTCACCCACCGGTGCCAACTATGGCTACACCTTC.

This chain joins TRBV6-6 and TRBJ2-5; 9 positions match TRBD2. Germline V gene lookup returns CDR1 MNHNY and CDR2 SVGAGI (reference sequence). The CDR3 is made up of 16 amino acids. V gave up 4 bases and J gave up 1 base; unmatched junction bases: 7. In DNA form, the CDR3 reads TGTGCCAGCAGTTTATCCGGACTAGCGACCCAAGAGACCCAGTACTTC. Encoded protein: CASSLSGLATQETQYF.

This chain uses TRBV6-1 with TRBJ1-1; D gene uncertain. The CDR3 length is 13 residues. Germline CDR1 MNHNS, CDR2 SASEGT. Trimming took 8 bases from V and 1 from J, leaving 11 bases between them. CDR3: CASADLRNTEAFF. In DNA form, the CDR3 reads TGTGCCAGCGCCGACCTACGGAACACTGAAGCTTTCTTT.

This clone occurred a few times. In DNA form, the CDR3 reads TGTGCCAGCAGCCTAGCGGGGAAAGAGACCCAGTACTTC. Translated: CASSLAGKETQYF. This rearrangement joins TRBV9 to TRBJ2-5, with 9 nucleotides matching TRBD2. Germline V lookup: CDR1 SGDLS, CDR2 YYNGEE. The ends lost 4 bases at V and 3 bases at J; junction bases unmatched: 1. The CDR3 totals 13 residues.

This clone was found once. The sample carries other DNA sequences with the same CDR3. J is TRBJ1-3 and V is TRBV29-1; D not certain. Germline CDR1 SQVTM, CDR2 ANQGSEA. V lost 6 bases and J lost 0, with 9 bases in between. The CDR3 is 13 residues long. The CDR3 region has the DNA TGCAGCGTCGGACGGGGCTCTGGAAACACCATATATTTT. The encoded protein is CSVGRGSGNTIYF.

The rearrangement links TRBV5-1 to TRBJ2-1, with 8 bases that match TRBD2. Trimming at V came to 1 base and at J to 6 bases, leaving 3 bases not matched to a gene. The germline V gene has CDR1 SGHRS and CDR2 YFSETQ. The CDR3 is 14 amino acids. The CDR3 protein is CASSLSGGANEQFF. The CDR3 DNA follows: TGCGCCAGCAGCTTGTCGGGAGGGGCCAATGAGCAGTTCTTC. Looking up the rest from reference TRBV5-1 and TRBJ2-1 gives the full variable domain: KAGVTQTPRYLIKTRGQQVTLSCSPISGHRSVSWYQQTPGQGLQFLFEYFSETQRNKGNFPGRFSGRQFSNSRSEMNVSTLELGDSALYLCASSLSGGANEQFFGPGTRLTVL.

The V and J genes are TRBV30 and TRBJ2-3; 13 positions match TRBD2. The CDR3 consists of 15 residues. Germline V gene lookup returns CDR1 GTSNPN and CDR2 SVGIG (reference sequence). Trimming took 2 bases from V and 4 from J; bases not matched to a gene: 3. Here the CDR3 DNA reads TGTGCCTGGAGTCCGGGACTAGCGGGATCAGATACGCAGTATTTT. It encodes CAWSPGLAGSDTQYF.

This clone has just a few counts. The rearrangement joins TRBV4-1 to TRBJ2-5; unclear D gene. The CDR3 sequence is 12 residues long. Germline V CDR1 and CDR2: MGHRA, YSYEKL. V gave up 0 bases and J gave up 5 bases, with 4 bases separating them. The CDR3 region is CASSQDTETQYF. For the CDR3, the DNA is TGCGCCAGCAGCCAAGACACGGAGACCCAGTACTTC.

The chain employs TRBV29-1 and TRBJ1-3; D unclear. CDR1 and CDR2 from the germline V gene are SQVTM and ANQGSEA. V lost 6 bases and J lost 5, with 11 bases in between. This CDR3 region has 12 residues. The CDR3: CSVRGGRNTIYF. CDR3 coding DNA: TGCAGCGTGAGAGGCGGGCGAAACACCATATATTTT.

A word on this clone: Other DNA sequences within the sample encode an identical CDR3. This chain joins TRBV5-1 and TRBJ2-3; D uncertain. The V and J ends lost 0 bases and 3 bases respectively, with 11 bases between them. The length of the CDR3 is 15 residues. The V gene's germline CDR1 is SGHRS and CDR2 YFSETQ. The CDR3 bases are TGCGCCAGCAGCTTGGTTCCGGGTTCTACAGATACGCAGTATTTT. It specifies CASSLVPGSTDTQYF.

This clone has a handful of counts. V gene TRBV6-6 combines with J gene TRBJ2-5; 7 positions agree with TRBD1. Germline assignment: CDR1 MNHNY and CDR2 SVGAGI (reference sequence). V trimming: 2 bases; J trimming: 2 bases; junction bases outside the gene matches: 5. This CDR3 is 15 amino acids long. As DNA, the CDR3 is TGTGCCAGCAGTTACCCGGGACAGAGACAAGAGACCCAGTACTTC. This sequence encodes CASSYPGQRQETQYF.

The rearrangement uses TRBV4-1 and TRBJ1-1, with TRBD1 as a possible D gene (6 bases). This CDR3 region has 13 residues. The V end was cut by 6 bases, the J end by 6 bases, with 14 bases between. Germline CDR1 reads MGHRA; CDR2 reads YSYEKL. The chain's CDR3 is CASRRQEGSEAFF. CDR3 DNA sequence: TGCGCCAGCAGACGACAGGAAGGGTCTGAAGCTTTCTTT.

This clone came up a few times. Here the CDR3 reads CASRQGAEGYTF. The CDR3 nucleotides read TGTGCCAGCCGACAGGGGGCGGAAGGCTACACCTTC. The V and J genes are TRBV7-9 and TRBJ1-2, with 10 bases aligning to TRBD1. There are 12 residues in the CDR3. Germline V gene data show CDR1 as SEHNR and CDR2 as FQNEAQ (reference sequence). The trim removed 8 bases at V and 8 bases at J, leaving 5 bases unmatched.

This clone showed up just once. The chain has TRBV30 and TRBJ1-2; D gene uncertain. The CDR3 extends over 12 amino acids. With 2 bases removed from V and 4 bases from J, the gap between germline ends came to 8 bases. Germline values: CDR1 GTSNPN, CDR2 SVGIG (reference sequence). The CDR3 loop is CAWSPEFYGYTF. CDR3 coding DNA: TGTGCCTGGAGTCCGGAGTTCTATGGCTACACCTTC.

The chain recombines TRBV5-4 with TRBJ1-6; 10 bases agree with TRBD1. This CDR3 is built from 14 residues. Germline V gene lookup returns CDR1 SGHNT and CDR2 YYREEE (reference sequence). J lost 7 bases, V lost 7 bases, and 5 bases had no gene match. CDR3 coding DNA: TGTGCCAGCGTACCGGGACAGGGGAATTCACCCCTCCACTTT. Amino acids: CASVPGQGNSPLHF.